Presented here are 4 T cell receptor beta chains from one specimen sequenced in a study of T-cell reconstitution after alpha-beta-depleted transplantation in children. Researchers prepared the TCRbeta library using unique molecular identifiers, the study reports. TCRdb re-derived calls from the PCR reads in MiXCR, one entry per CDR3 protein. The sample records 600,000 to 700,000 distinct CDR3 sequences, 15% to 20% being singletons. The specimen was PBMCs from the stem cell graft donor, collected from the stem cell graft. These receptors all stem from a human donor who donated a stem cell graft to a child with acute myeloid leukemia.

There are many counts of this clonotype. The CDR3 spells CASSHGLQETQYF. In DNA form, the CDR3 reads TGTGCCAGCAGCCATGGACTACAAGAGACCCAGTACTTC. V and J are TRBV7-6 and TRBJ2-5; tentatively, D is TRBD2 (6 bases). V lost 5 bases and J 2 bases, leaving 9 bases between the germline ends. The CDR3 consists of 13 residues. Per the germline V gene, CDR1 is SGHVS and CDR2 is FNYEAQ. Combining the CDR3 with reference TRBV7-6 and TRBJ2-5 gives the whole variable domain GAGVSQSPRYKVTKRGQDVALRCDPISGHVSLYWYRQALGQGPEFLTYFNYEAQQDKSGLPNDRFSAERPEGSISTLTIQRTEQRDSAMYRCASSHGLQETQYFGPGTRLLVL.

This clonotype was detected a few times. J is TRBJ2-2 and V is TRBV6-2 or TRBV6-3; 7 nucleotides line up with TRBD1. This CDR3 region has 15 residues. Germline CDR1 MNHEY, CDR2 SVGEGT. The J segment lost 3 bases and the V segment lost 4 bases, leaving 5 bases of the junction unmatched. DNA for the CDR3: TGTGCCAGCAGTTTCCCTGACAGGGACACCGGGGAGCTGTTTTTT. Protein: CASSFPDRDTGELFF.

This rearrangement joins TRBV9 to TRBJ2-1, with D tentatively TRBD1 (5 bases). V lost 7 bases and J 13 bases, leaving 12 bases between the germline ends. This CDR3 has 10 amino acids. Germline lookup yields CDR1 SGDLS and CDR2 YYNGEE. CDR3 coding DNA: TGTGCCAGCGGGCAGGGCAGTCAGTTCTTC. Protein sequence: CASGQGSQFF.

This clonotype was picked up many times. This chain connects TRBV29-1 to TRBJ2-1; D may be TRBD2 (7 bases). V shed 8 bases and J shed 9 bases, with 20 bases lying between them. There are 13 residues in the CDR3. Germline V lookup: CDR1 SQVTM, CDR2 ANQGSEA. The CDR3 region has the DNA TGCAGCCTGATGGGCGGGGGCCAGGGTGAGCAGTTCTTC. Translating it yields CSLMGGGQGEQFF.